These 29 T cell receptor beta chains were all obtained from the same sample, sequenced in a study of T cell responses to AZD1222 COVID-19 vaccine (dated by TCRdb to the early 2020s). Read against the paper, the sample's time point label means: about 28 days (+/-7) after the second vaccine dose. According to the study, the label for this sample's treatment or condition signals: meningococcal conjugate vaccine given as trial control. The library was generated by the immunoSEQ multiplex PCR assay. Entries here come from immuneACCESS through TCRdb and include only in-frame sequences with V and J called. Some clones fail to appear in such tables; in the studies checked, an unresolved V gene covers under half of the shortfall, and the cause of the remainder is unknown. The sample table holds 200,000 to 250,000 clones, of which around 94% were seen once. Of the sample, over 1.5% falls within the top ten clones.

Sequencing was performed on peripheral blood, taken 28 days after the second dose of the MenACWY control vaccine. These receptors were obtained from an adult who received the MenACWY meningococcal vaccine as a control.

The genes are TRBV7-9 and TRBJ2-5; TRBD2 agrees at 7 bases. Germline values: CDR1 SEHNR, CDR2 FQNEAQ (reference sequence). CDR3 length equals 14 residues. The J segment lost 5 bases and the V segment lost 4 bases, leaving 7 bases of the junction unmatched. In DNA form, the CDR3 reads TGTGCCAGCAGCTACGGGGGGATGTTGGAGACCCAGTACTTC. Translation: CASSYGGMLETQYF.

The chain couples TRBV28 to TRBJ2-7, with D maybe TRBD2 (6 bases). The V end was cut by 2 bases, the J end by 9 bases, with 14 bases between. CDR3 length: 13 residues. Germline CDR1 and CDR2: MDHEN and SYDVKM. This chain's CDR3 is CASSLGGSWVQYF. The DNA for the CDR3 is TGTGCCAGCAGTTTAGGAGGGTCTTGGGTGCAGTACTTC. Full variable domain (outside the CDR3, taken from reference TRBV28 and TRBJ2-7): DVKVTQSSRYLVKRTGEKVFLECVQDMDHENMFWYRQDPGLGLRLIYFSYDVKMKEKGDIPEGYSVSREKKERFSLILESASTNQTSMYLCASSLGGSWVQYFGPGTRLTVT.

The gene calls are TRBV20-1 and TRBJ2-3, with D uncertain. Germline assignment: CDR1 DFQATT and CDR2 SNEGSKA (reference sequence). This CDR3 region has 11 residues. Trimming took 5 bases from V and 11 from J, leaving 14 bases between them. The CDR3 sequence: CSASPNLGQYF. The CDR3, as DNA: TGCAGTGCTTCCCCTAACCTGGGGCAGTATTTT.

The gene calls are TRBV18 and TRBJ2-7; TRBD2 agrees at 9 bases. V lost 1 base to trimming and J lost 2 bases; unmatched junction nucleotides: 3. From germline, CDR1 is KGHSH and CDR2 LQKENI. This CDR3 comprises 15 residues. The DNA of the CDR3 is TGTGCCAGCTCACCACAGCGGGGGGCCCCCTACGAGCAGTACTTC. This gives the protein CASSPQRGAPYEQYF.

The chain has TRBV5-8 and TRBJ1-6; perhaps TRBD1 as D (5 bases). V shed 0 bases and J shed 6 bases, with 10 bases lying between them. The germline gives CDR1 SGHTS, CDR2 YDEGEE. The CDR3 totals 15 residues. The CDR3 loop is CASSLVAGTNSPLHF. The CDR3 coding sequence is TGTGCCAGCAGCTTGGTTGCGGGGACTAATTCACCCCTCCACTTT.

This clone has more than one count but fewer than ten. The rearrangement uses TRBV27 and TRBJ1-5; D ambiguous. This CDR3 is 14 amino acids long. V was trimmed by 5 bases and J by 1 base, leaving 9 bases between them. Germline values: CDR1 MNHEY, CDR2 SMNVEV (reference sequence). In DNA, the CDR3 is TGTGCCAGCAGTGCCCGACAAAGCAATCAGCCCCAGCATTTT. As protein: CASSARQSNQPQHF.

This chain links TRBV27 with TRBJ2-2, with unresolved D. CDR3 size: 16 residues. The V gene lost 5 bases and the J gene lost 0 bases, with 13 bases spanning the gap. CDR1 and CDR2 from the germline V gene are MNHEY and SMNVEV (reference sequence). The CDR3 DNA reads TGTGCCAGCAGTCCATGGACGGCCGCGAACACCGGGGAGCTGTTTTTT. It codes for CASSPWTAANTGELFF.

This sequence joins TRBV27 and TRBJ1-1; D is uncertain. This CDR3 contains 14 residues. Germline loops: CDR1 MNHEY, CDR2 SMNVEV (reference sequence). V lost 7 bases and J 1 base, leaving 13 bases between the germline ends. CDR3 in amino acids: CASIKSGTNTEAFF. CDR3 DNA sequence: TGTGCCAGCATTAAATCAGGAACGAACACTGAAGCTTTCTTT.

The rearrangement links TRBV6-5 to TRBJ1-5; maybe TRBD1 (6 bases). The CDR3 runs to 15 residues. Trimming pared 5 bases from V and 6 bases from J, leaving 17 bases between. The germline gives CDR1 MNHEY, CDR2 SVGAGI. Here the CDR3 DNA reads TGTGCCAGCAGTCAGGCCCCCGGAGGGGGTCAGCCCCAGCATTTT. Translation: CASSQAPGGGQPQHF.

The chain is built from TRBV7-2 and TRBJ1-5; possibly TRBD1 for D (5 bases). The ends were cut back, 5 bases at V and 0 bases at J, with 20 bases in the middle. This CDR3 has 18 residues. CDR1 and CDR2 from the germline V gene are SGHTA and FQGNSA. The CDR3, as DNA: TGTGCCAGCAGCCAAGGTCCCGAATATAGGGGTAGCAATCAGCCCCAGCATTTT. Its translation is CASSQGPEYRGSNQPQHF. Looking up the rest from reference TRBV7-2 and TRBJ1-5 gives the full variable domain: GAGVSQSPSNKVTEKGKDVELRCDPISGHTALYWYRQSLGQGLEFLIYFQGNSAPDKSGLPSDRFSAERTGGSVSTLTIQRTQQEDSAVYLCASSQGPEYRGSNQPQHFGDGTRLSIL.

The table lists this clone with a count of one. J is TRBJ1-6 and V is TRBV27, with a weak D call TRBD1 (6 bases). The CDR3 runs 16 residues. The V and J ends lost 6 bases and 0 bases respectively, with 12 bases between them. Germline lookup yields CDR1 MNHEY and CDR2 SMNVEV (reference sequence). The CDR3 bases are TGTGCCAGCAGCTTCGGACAGAGCTCCTATAATTCACCCCTCCACTTT. Protein: CASSFGQSSYNSPLHF.

V usage is TRBV6-5 and J usage is TRBJ1-4, with D unresolved. Trimming pared 7 bases from V and 6 bases from J, leaving 9 bases between. Germline CDR1 MNHEY, CDR2 SVGAGI. This CDR3 is 12 amino acids long. CDR3 nucleotide sequence: TGTGCCAGCACCGGGCGGCATGAAAAACTGTTTTTT. Encoded protein: CASTGRHEKLFF.

As regards this clone: Other DNA sequences of this sample code for an identical CDR3. This chain connects TRBV19 to TRBJ2-7; no clear D gene. The CDR3 sequence is 11 residues long. CDR1 is LNHDA, CDR2 SQIVND, per germline (reference sequence). The V end lost 5 bases, the J end lost 3 bases, and 5 bases lay between the germline ends. CDR3 in DNA: TGTGCCAGTAGTGGGGACTACGAGCAGTACTTC. It codes for CASSGDYEQYF.

This chain links TRBV29-1 with TRBJ2-5, with a possible D match to TRBD2 (5 bases). Looked up from germline, CDR1 is SQVTM and CDR2 is ANQGSEA. This CDR3 contains 13 residues. Trimming removed 1 base from V and 4 bases from J, with 10 bases in between. CDR3 nucleotide sequence: TGCAGCGTTGAAGTAGAGGGTGTAGAGACCCAGTACTTC. It translates to CSVEVEGVETQYF.

V usage is TRBV25-1 and J usage is TRBJ1-3, with D possibly TRBD1 on 5 matching bases. Trimming shortened V by 1 base and J by 0 bases, and 13 bases separated the two germline ends. Germline V lookup: CDR1 MGHDK, CDR2 SYGVNS. The CDR3 length is 17 residues. CDR3 region: CASSESGWRGSGNTIYF. The DNA of the CDR3 is TGTGCCAGCAGTGAATCGGGCTGGAGGGGCTCTGGAAACACCATATATTTT.

The chain couples TRBV28 to TRBJ1-2; perhaps TRBD1 as D (5 bases). V was shortened by 5 bases and J by 8 bases, with 12 bases between the two germline ends. CDR3 length: 12 residues. From germline, CDR1 is MDHEN and CDR2 SYDVKM. This CDR3 reads CASSPGGGGYTF. Here the CDR3 DNA reads TGTGCCAGCAGTCCCGGCGGGGGAGGCTACACCTTC.

The chain has TRBV2 and TRBJ1-1, with TRBD1 matching over 7 bases. Germline V gene sequence: CDR1 SNHLY, CDR2 FYNNEI. There are 11 residues in the CDR3. V was clipped by 7 bases and J by 8 bases; unmatched bases: 4. The CDR3 reads CASIGQEEAFF. CDR3 DNA sequence: TGTGCCAGCATAGGACAGGAGGAAGCTTTCTTT.

This chain links TRBV2 with TRBJ1-1; D is possibly TRBD1 (5 bases). Trimming pared 3 bases from V and 2 bases from J, leaving 10 bases between. Germline V lookup: CDR1 SNHLY, CDR2 FYNNEI. The CDR3 spans 14 residues. The DNA for the CDR3 is TGTGCCAGCAGTGATTACAGGAGAAACACTGAAGCTTTCTTT. This encodes CASSDYRRNTEAFF.

This clone has just one count. CDR3 region: CASSISGEISPLHF. The CDR3, as DNA: TGTGCCAGTAGTATATCGGGGGAGATATCACCCCTCCACTTT. The V gene is TRBV19, the J gene TRBJ1-6, with a possible D match to TRBD1 (5 bases). Germline loops: CDR1 LNHDA, CDR2 SQIVND (reference sequence). CDR3 size: 14 residues. The V and J ends lost 2 bases and 10 bases respectively, with 12 bases between them.

The chain carries TRBV4-2 and TRBJ2-1; 10 bases align to TRBD1. Germline V gives CDR1 LGHNA, CDR2 YNFKEQ. This CDR3 is 16 amino acids long. Trimming took 0 bases from V and 7 from J; bases not matched to a gene: 6. CDR3 in DNA: TGTGCCAGCAGCCAAGAAGGACAGGGGGTGTCTAATGAGCAGTTCTTC. Protein product: CASSQEGQGVSNEQFF.

The chain links TRBV6-1 to TRBJ1-2; 7 bases are shared with TRBD1. Germline V gene sequence: CDR1 MNHNS, CDR2 SASEGT. The CDR3 is 14 residues long. The junction had 10 bases not matched to a gene; V was cut back by 3 bases and J by 9 bases. CDR3 loop: CASSDPGTVRSYTF. The CDR3 DNA reads TGTGCCAGCAGTGACCCAGGGACAGTAAGGAGCTACACCTTC.

The rearrangement links TRBV6-2 or TRBV6-3 to TRBJ2-7; a possible D gene is TRBD1 (6 bases). Germline CDR1 MNHEY, CDR2 SVGEGT. The germline V and J ends were trimmed by 6 bases and 7 bases, with 10 bases remaining between them. The CDR3 runs 11 residues. CDR3 amino acids: CASSPGTEQYF. In nucleotides, the CDR3 is TGTGCCAGCAGCCCCGGGACAGAGCAGTACTTC.

Note on this clone: Other DNA sequences within the sample encode an identical CDR3. The DNA for the CDR3 is TGTGCCAGCAGCTTAAAGGTGAACACTGAAGCTTTCTTT. The encoded protein is CASSLKVNTEAFF. The chain employs TRBV7-3 and TRBJ1-1, with no clear D. Trimming removed 1 base at V and 0 bases at J, with 3 bases between. CDR1 SGHTA and CDR2 FQGTGA come from the germline V gene. The CDR3 totals 13 residues.

The rearrangement joins TRBV9 to TRBJ2-7; no clear D gene. This CDR3 is built from 11 residues. V shed 3 bases and J shed 5 bases, with 6 bases lying between them. In germline, CDR1 is SGDLS, CDR2 YYNGEE. CDR3 bases: TGTGCCAGCAGCGCCGGAAACGAGCAGTACTTC. Protein sequence: CASSAGNEQYF. Combining the CDR3 with reference TRBV9 and TRBJ2-7 gives the whole variable domain DSGVTQTPKHLITATGQRVTLRCSPRSGDLSVYWYQQSLDQGLQFLIQYYNGEERAKGNILERFSAQQFPDLHSELNLSSLELGDSALYFCASSAGNEQYFGPGTRLTVT.

This chain connects TRBV7-8 to TRBJ1-2, with 8 bases that match TRBD1. Germline values: CDR1 SGHVS, CDR2 FQNEAQ. This CDR3 comprises 17 residues. Trimming cost V 0 bases and J 7 bases; bases outside gene matches: 13. CDR3 bases: TGTGCCAGCAGCTTAGCATCCCGGGACAGGCAGACTGGTGGCTACACCTTC. Protein product: CASSLASRDRQTGGYTF. Supplemented by reference TRBV7-8 and TRBJ1-2, the full variable domain reads GAGVSQSPRYKVAKRGQDVALRCDPISGHVSLFWYQQALGQGPEFLTYFQNEAQLDKSGLPSDRFFAERPEGSVSTLKIQRTQQEDSAVYLCASSLASRDRQTGGYTFGSGTRLTVV.

The genes are TRBV4-3 and TRBJ1-1; 7 bases line up with TRBD1. This CDR3 is 13 amino acids long. The V gene end was trimmed by 3 bases and the J gene end by 5 bases; junction bases not matched to a gene: 3. The germline V gene has CDR1 LGHNA and CDR2 YSLEER. CDR3 in DNA: TGCGCCAGCAGCCATAACAGGGGTACTGAAGCTTTCTTT. This codes for CASSHNRGTEAFF.

The V gene is TRBV3-1 (or the pseudogene TRBV3-2), the J gene TRBJ2-5; TRBD1 might be the D (6 bases). V was shortened by 2 bases and J by 2 bases, with 15 bases between the two germline ends. Germline values: CDR1 LGHDT, CDR2 YNNKEL (reference sequence). This CDR3 is built from 16 residues. In DNA form, the CDR3 reads TGTGCCAGCAGCCAATTAATTAGCAGGGGACAAGAGACCCAGTACTTC. Encoded protein: CASSQLISRGQETQYF.

The chain joins TRBV12-3 or TRBV12-4 to TRBJ1-1; D might be TRBD1 (5 bases). V lost 4 bases to trimming and J lost 5 bases, with 11 bases between them. The length of the CDR3 is 13 residues. The CDR3 spells CASSYPGRTEAFF. Here the CDR3 DNA reads TGTGCCAGCAGTTACCCAGGGAGGACTGAAGCTTTCTTT.

J is TRBJ1-5 and V is TRBV5-4; D gene uncertain. V gave up 0 bases and J gave up 5 bases, with 6 bases separating them. Germline V CDR1 and CDR2: SGHNT, YYREEE (reference sequence). The length of the CDR3 is 13 residues. The CDR3: CASSLEQHQPQHF. The CDR3 nucleotides read TGTGCCAGCAGCTTGGAACAGCATCAGCCCCAGCATTTT.